Below are 25 T cell receptor beta chains sequenced from a single sample in a study of chemoradiotherapy in HPV16-positive cancers. The repertoire was sequenced with immunoSEQ multiplex PCR; TCRdb's copy has only in-frame clones and lacks some. The top ten hold around 21% of the sample, which has about 8,100 clones, 65% to 80% seen once. Sampling was done from a patient who underwent chemoradiotherapy. All receptors come from a human donor with HPV-associated anogenital cancer.

This clone was recorded only once. The chain has TRBV25-1 and TRBJ1-1; the D gene is possibly TRBD1 (6 bases). CDR1 is MGHDK, CDR2 SYGVNS, per germline. V was shortened by 0 bases and J by 10 bases, with 12 bases between the two germline ends. CDR3 size: 13 residues. The CDR3 coding sequence is TGTGCCAGCAGTGAATATGAGGGGGGGGGAGCTTTCTTT. Its protein product is CASSEYEGGGAFF.

This chain links TRBV25-1 with TRBJ2-2; the D is unclear. V was clipped by 1 base and J by 6 bases, with 9 bases between them. This CDR3 is built from 14 residues. Germline-derived CDR1 and CDR2 are MGHDK and SYGVNS. The CDR3, as DNA: TGTGCCAGCAGTGAATCATGGATCCCCGGGGAGCTGTTTTTT. Encoded protein: CASSESWIPGELFF.

This clone is medium-sized by share. This chain uses TRBV5-6 with TRBJ1-2, with D uncertain. The CDR3 spans 13 residues. Per germline, CDR1 SGHDT and CDR2 YYEEEE. Trimming removed 5 bases at V and 4 bases at J, with 12 bases between. The CDR3 here is CASRDQLVYGYTF. DNA of the CDR3: TGTGCCAGCAGAGATCAGTTAGTCTATGGCTACACCTTC. The variable domain in full, completed from reference TRBV5-6 and TRBJ1-2, reads DAGVTQSPTHLIKTRGQQVTLRCSPKSGHDTVSWYQQALGQGPQFIFQYYEEEERQRGNFPDRFSGHQFPNYSSELNVNALLLGDSALYLCASRDQLVYGYTFGSGTRLTVV.

The V call is TRBV14, the J call TRBJ1-6, with D hard to call. This CDR3 contains 16 residues. Germline lookup yields CDR1 SGHDN and CDR2 FVKESK. The V and J ends lost 4 bases and 3 bases respectively, with 13 bases between them. The CDR3 nucleotides are TGTGCCAGCAGCCCGTATGCGGGGAACTATAATTCACCCCTCCACTTT. This gives the protein CASSPYAGNYNSPLHF.

CDR3: CASLLSPGQSSGNTIYF. The CDR3 coding sequence is TGTGCCAGCCTCCTATCCCCGGGACAGAGCTCTGGAAACACCATATATTTT. The chain employs TRBV28 and TRBJ1-3; 7 bases map to TRBD1. The CDR3 loop spans 17 amino acids. The trim removed 8 bases at V and 0 bases at J, leaving 13 bases unmatched. CDR1 and CDR2 from the germline V gene are MDHEN and SYDVKM.

The V gene is TRBV30, the J gene TRBJ2-7; D may be TRBD1 or TRBD2 (6 bases each). Trimming removed 2 bases from V and 4 bases from J, with 12 bases in between. The germline gives CDR1 GTSNPN, CDR2 SVGIG (reference sequence). The CDR3 runs to 13 residues. CDR3 region: CAWSMGGNYEQYF. In DNA form, the CDR3 reads TGTGCCTGGAGTATGGGGGGCAATTACGAGCAGTACTTC.

The rearrangement joins TRBV19 to TRBJ1-3, with D possibly TRBD1 on 5 matching bases. Trimming removed 4 bases at V and 0 bases at J, with 19 bases between. The germline V gene encodes CDR1 LNHDA and CDR2 SQIVND (reference sequence). This CDR3 has 18 residues. The DNA of the CDR3 is TGTGCCAGTAGTACCCCCCCGGGACGGAAGAGCTCTGGAAACACCATATATTTT. Translating it yields CASSTPPGRKSSGNTIYF. Together with reference TRBV19 and TRBJ1-3, the CDR3 gives the full variable domain: DGGITQSPKYLFRKEGQNVTLSCEQNLNHDAMYWYRQDPGQGLRLIYYSQIVNDFQKGDIAEGYSVSREKKESFPLTVTSAQKNPTAFYLCASSTPPGRKSSGNTIYFGEGSWLTVV.

This chain joins TRBV12-5 and TRBJ2-3, with D maybe TRBD1 (5 bases). This CDR3 region has 14 residues. The germline V gene has CDR1 LGHNT and CDR2 FRNRAP. Trimming pared 2 bases from V and 1 base from J, leaving 7 bases between. Written as DNA, the CDR3 is TGTGCTAGTGGTTTGATGGGGCGCACAGATACGCAGTATTTT. Translation: CASGLMGRTDTQYF. The whole variable domain, filled in from reference TRBV12-5 and TRBJ2-3, reads DARVTQTPRHKVTEMGQEVTMRCQPILGHNTVFWYRQTMMQGLELLAYFRNRAPLDDSGMPKDRFSAEMPDATLATLKIQPSEPRDSAVYFCASGLMGRTDTQYFGPGTRLTVL.

This clone was observed a handful of times. An end of the junction does not agree with germline; a read error may underlie this. V gene TRBV20-1 combines with J gene TRBJ2-7; 13 bases agree with TRBD2. The CDR3 runs to 11 residues. Per the germline V gene, CDR1 is DFQATT and CDR2 is SNEGSKA (reference sequence). CDR3 coding DNA: TGCAGTGCTAGGGGGACTAGCGGGGCAAACTTC. Its protein is CSARGTSGANF.

This clone came up a few times. The chain joins TRBV7-9 to TRBJ1-4, with 8 nucleotides matching TRBD1. This CDR3 has 14 residues. After removal of 6 bases from V and 4 bases from J, the junction contained 4 bases not matched to a gene. CDR1 is SEHNR, CDR2 FQNEAQ, per germline (reference sequence). This CDR3 reads CASSVGQGNEKLFF. The CDR3 bases are TGTGCCAGCAGTGTCGGACAGGGTAATGAAAAACTGTTTTTT.

This sequence joins TRBV29-1 and TRBJ2-7, with TRBD1 matching 9 bases. The germline gives CDR1 SQVTM, CDR2 ANQGSEA. The CDR3 length is 13 residues. The ends lost 7 bases at V and 5 bases at J; junction bases unmatched: 9. This chain's CDR3 is CSATGGGWDEQYF. Written as DNA, the CDR3 is TGCAGCGCCACAGGGGGCGGATGGGACGAGCAGTACTTC.

CDR3 in DNA: TGTGCCAGCAGTTACTCGGGCCTCCGCTCTGGAAACACCATATATTTT. As protein: CASSYSGLRSGNTIYF. The V gene is TRBV6-5, the J gene TRBJ1-3; D remains ambiguous. This CDR3 comprises 16 residues. The V end was cut by 0 bases, the J end by 0 bases, with 9 bases between. Germline V gene lookup returns CDR1 MNHEY and CDR2 SVGAGI.

This clone was observed a few times. The chain recombines TRBV9 with TRBJ2-1; TRBD2 matches 13 bases. V dropped 3 bases and J dropped 6; count of bases not matched to a gene: 6. CDR3 length: 16 amino acids. Germline V gene sequence: CDR1 SGDLS, CDR2 YYNGEE. CDR3 loop: CASSARTSGGPNEQFF. CDR3 DNA sequence: TGTGCCAGCAGCGCCCGGACTAGCGGGGGCCCCAATGAGCAGTTCTTC.

The chain recombines TRBV14 with TRBJ2-5, with D perhaps matching TRBD2 (5 bases). With 1 base removed from V and 1 base from J, the gap between germline ends came to 16 bases. In germline, CDR1 is SGHDN, CDR2 FVKESK. This CDR3 has 17 residues. CDR3 protein: CASSQVGVTTPQETQYF. The CDR3 bases are TGTGCCAGCAGCCAAGTGGGAGTCACAACCCCCCAAGAGACCCAGTACTTC.

The chain joins TRBV5-1 to TRBJ2-1; D is undetermined. The germline V gene encodes CDR1 SGHRS and CDR2 YFSETQ. The CDR3 extends over 14 amino acids. Trimming removed 0 bases from V and 10 bases from J, with 14 bases in between. The CDR3 is CASSLDYRTGEQFF. The DNA for the CDR3 is TGCGCCAGCAGCTTGGATTATCGAACCGGGGAGCAGTTCTTC.

The chain combines TRBV4-2 with TRBJ1-1, with 10 nucleotides matching TRBD1. This CDR3 has 17 amino acids. V shed 1 base and J 1 base; nucleotides not matched to a gene: 6. Germline V lookup: CDR1 LGHNA, CDR2 YNFKEQ. The CDR3 coding sequence is TGTGCCAGCAGCCAAGGACAGGGGGCGCGGGGGAACACTGAAGCTTTCTTT. It is translated as CASSQGQGARGNTEAFF.

A single count supports this clone. The chain has TRBV6-6 and TRBJ1-3; D is uncertain. The V end lost 6 bases, the J end lost 3 bases, and 3 bases lay between the germline ends. Germline loops: CDR1 MNHNY, CDR2 SVGAGI (reference sequence). This CDR3 comprises 11 residues. DNA for the CDR3: TGTGCCAGCAGCAATGGAAACACCATATATTTT. This codes for CASSNGNTIYF.

V gene TRBV9 combines with J gene TRBJ2-3, with no clear D. CDR1 is SGDLS and CDR2 is YYNGEE in the germline V gene. Trimming removed 4 bases at V and 2 bases at J, with 14 bases between. This CDR3 spans 15 amino acids. CDR3 DNA sequence: TGTGCCAGCAGCCTCCGAGACCTCGCCACAGATACGCAGTATTTT. Amino acids: CASSLRDLATDTQYF.

V gene TRBV9 combines with J gene TRBJ1-2; tentatively, D is TRBD1 (5 bases). CDR3 length: 17 residues. In germline, CDR1 is SGDLS, CDR2 YYNGEE. The germline V and J ends were trimmed by 0 bases and 6 bases, with 21 bases remaining between them. The DNA for the CDR3 is TGTGCCAGCAGCGTAGCCCACCGTGTGGGGGAGGCGGATGGCTACACCTTC. This sequence encodes CASSVAHRVGEADGYTF.

This clone came up a few times. This chain links TRBV7-2 with TRBJ1-6, with D hard to call. V was cut by 2 bases and J by 10 bases, with 6 bases left in between. The CDR3 loop spans 12 amino acids. Per the germline V gene, CDR1 is SGHTA and CDR2 is FQGNSA. In nucleotides, the CDR3 is TGTGCCAGCAGCTTACGGAACTCACCCCTCCACTTT. It translates to CASSLRNSPLHF.

This chain connects TRBV7-6 to TRBJ2-1; D gene uncertain. In germline, CDR1 is SGHVS, CDR2 FNYEAQ. The ends were cut back, 5 bases at V and 5 bases at J, with 10 bases in the middle. The CDR3 is 13 amino acids. The CDR3 DNA reads as TGTGCCAGCAGCCTCACAGCGAACAATGAGCAGTTCTTC. Protein product: CASSLTANNEQFF.

This chain connects TRBV7-3 to TRBJ2-2, with 9 bases fitting TRBD1. The CDR3 totals 15 residues. V was pared by 3 bases and J by 7 bases, with 6 bases of the junction left unmatched. Germline V gene sequence: CDR1 SGHTA, CDR2 FQGTGA. For the CDR3, the DNA is TGTGCCAGCAGCTTGACAGGGGGTTATGACGGGGAGCTGTTTTTT. Its protein is CASSLTGGYDGELFF.

J is TRBJ2-5 and V is TRBV2; unclear D gene. Trimming took 4 bases from V and 11 from J, leaving 14 bases between them. This CDR3 is built from 12 residues. The germline V gene has CDR1 SNHLY and CDR2 FYNNEI. CDR3: CASSVAAKEQYF. The CDR3 bases are TGTGCCAGCAGTGTGGCCGCGAAGGAGCAGTACTTC.

J is TRBJ2-3 and V is TRBV5-1; 8 positions agree with TRBD2. This CDR3 has 15 amino acids. Trimming cost V 7 bases and J 5 bases; bases outside gene matches: 12. Germline CDR1 and CDR2: SGHRS and YFSETQ. CDR3 in amino acids: CASQFSGTSRDTQYF. The DNA for the CDR3 is TGCGCCAGCCAATTTTCCGGGACTAGTAGAGATACGCAGTATTTT.

The rearrangement uses TRBV28 and TRBJ1-2; TRBD1 matches 10 bases. Germline CDR1 MDHEN, CDR2 SYDVKM. V lost 7 bases, J lost 8 bases, and 13 bases stayed unmatched. The CDR3 covers 15 residues. The CDR3 nucleotides read TGTGCCAGCAATTTCCGGGACAGGGGAAGTTGGGGCTACACCTTC. Amino acids: CASNFRDRGSWGYTF.